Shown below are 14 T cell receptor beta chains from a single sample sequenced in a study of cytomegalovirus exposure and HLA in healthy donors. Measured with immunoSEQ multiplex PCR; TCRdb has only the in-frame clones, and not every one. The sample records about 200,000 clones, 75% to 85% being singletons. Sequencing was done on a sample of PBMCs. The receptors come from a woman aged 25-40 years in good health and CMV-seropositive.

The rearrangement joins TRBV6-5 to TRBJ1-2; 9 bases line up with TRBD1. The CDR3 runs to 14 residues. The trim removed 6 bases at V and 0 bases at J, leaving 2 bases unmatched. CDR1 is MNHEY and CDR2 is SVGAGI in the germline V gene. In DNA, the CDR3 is TGTGCCAGCAGGGACAGGGGATCTAACTATGGCTACACCTTC. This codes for CASRDRGSNYGYTF.

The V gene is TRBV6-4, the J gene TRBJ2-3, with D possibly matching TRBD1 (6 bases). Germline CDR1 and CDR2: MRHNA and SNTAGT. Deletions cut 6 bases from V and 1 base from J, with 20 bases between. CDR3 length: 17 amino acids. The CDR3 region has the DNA TGTGCCAGCAGCGACGTCTCTCCGGGACACGGCACAGATACGCAGTATTTT. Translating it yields CASSDVSPGHGTDTQYF.

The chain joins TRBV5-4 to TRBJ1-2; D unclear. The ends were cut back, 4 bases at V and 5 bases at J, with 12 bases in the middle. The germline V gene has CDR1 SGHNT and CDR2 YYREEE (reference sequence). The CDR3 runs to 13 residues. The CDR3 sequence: CASSPWAGYGYTF. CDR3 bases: TGTGCCAGCAGCCCATGGGCGGGATATGGCTACACCTTC.

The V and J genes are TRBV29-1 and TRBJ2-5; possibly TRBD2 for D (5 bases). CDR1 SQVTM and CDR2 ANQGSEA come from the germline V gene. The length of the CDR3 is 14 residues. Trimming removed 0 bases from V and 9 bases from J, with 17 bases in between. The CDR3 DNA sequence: TGCAGCGTTGAAGAGATGGGAGCGATCGGGGCCCAGTACTTC. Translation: CSVEEMGAIGAQYF.

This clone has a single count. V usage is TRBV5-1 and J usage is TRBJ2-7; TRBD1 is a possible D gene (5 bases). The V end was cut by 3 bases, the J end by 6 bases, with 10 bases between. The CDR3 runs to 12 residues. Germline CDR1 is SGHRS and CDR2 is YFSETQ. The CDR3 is CASSWQGSEQYF. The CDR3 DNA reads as TGCGCCAGCAGCTGGCAGGGCTCCGAGCAGTACTTC. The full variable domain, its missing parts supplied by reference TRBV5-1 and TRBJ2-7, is KAGVTQTPRYLIKTRGQQVTLSCSPISGHRSVSWYQQTPGQGLQFLFEYFSETQRNKGNFPGRFSGRQFSNSRSEMNVSTLELGDSALYLCASSWQGSEQYFGPGTRLTVT.

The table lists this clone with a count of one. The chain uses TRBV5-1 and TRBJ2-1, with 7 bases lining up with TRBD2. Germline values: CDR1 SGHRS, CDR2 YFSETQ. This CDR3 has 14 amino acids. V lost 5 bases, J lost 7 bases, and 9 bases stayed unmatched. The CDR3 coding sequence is TGCGCCAGCAGACGGGTAGCGGGTCTTAATGAGCAGTTCTTC. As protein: CASRRVAGLNEQFF.

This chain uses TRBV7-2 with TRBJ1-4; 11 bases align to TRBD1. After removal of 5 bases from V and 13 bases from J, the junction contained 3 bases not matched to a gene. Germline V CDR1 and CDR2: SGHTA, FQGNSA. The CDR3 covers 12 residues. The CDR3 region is CASSLGQGALFF. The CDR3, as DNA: TGTGCCAGCAGCCTTGGACAGGGGGCACTGTTTTTT.

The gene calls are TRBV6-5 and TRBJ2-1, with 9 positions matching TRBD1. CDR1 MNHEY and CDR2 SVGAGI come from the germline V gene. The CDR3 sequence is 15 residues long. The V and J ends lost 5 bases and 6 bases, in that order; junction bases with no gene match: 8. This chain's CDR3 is CASSKTGGAVNEQFF. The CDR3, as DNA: TGTGCCAGCAGTAAAACAGGGGGCGCCGTCAATGAGCAGTTCTTC.

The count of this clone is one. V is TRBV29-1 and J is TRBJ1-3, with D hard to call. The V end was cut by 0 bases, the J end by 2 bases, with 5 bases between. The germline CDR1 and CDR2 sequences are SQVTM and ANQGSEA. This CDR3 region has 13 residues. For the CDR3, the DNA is TGCAGCGTTGAAGAGGGAGCTGGAAACACCATATATTTT. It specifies CSVEEGAGNTIYF.

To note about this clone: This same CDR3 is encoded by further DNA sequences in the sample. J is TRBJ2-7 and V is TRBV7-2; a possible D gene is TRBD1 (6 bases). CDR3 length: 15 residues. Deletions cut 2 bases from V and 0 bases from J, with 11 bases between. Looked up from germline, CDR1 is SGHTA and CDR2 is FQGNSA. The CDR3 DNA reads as TGTGCCAGCAGCTTAAGGGGGTCAAGCTCCTACGAGCAGTACTTC. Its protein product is CASSLRGSSSYEQYF. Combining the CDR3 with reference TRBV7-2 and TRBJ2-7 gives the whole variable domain GAGVSQSPSNKVTEKGKDVELRCDPISGHTALYWYRQSLGQGLEFLIYFQGNSAPDKSGLPSDRFSAERTGGSVSTLTIQRTQQEDSAVYLCASSLRGSSSYEQYFGPGTRLTVT.

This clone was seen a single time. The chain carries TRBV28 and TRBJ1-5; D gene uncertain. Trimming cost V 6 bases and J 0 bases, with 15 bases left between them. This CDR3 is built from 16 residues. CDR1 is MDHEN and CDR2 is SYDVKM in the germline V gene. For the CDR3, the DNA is TGTGCCAGCAGGGGGAGGCGAGGTTATAGCAATCAGCCCCAGCATTTT. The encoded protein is CASRGRRGYSNQPQHF. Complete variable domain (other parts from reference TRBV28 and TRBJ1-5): DVKVTQSSRYLVKRTGEKVFLECVQDMDHENMFWYRQDPGLGLRLIYFSYDVKMKEKGDIPEGYSVSREKKERFSLILESASTNQTSMYLCASRGRRGYSNQPQHFGDGTRLSIL.

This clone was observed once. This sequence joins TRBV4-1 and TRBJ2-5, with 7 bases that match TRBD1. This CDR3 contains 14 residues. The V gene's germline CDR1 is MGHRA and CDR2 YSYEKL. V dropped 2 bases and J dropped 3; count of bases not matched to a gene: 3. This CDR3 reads CASSQTGEEETQYF. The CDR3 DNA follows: TGCGCCAGCAGCCAAACAGGGGAAGAAGAGACCCAGTACTTC.

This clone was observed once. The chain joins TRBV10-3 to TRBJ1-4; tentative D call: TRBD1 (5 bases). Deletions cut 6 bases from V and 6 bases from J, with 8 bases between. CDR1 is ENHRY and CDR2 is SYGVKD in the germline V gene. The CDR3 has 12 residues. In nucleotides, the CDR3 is TGTGCCATCAGGGAAGGGGATGAAAAACTGTTTTTT. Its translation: CAIREGDEKLFF.

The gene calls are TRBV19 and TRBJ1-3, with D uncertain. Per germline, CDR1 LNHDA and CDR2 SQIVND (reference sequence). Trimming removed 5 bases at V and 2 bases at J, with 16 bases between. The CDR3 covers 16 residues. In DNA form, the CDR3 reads TGTGCCAGTAGTCTCCTCCCAAAGCTAGCTGGAAACACCATATATTTT. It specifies CASSLLPKLAGNTIYF.